A selection of T cell receptor beta chains follows, all from one sample in a study of metastatic and nonmetastatic thyroid tumors. With MiXCR, TCRdb reprocessed the PCR reads. In the table there are approximately 69,000 clones, 14% of which are singletons. What was sequenced was blood. The source is a male donor with papillary thyroid cancer or a benign thyroid nodule (not recorded which). Some clones in this sample may be carry-over from other donors' samples. Each CDR3 is given with its conserved first and last residue. The D gene is left open where the match is weak. Expanded clones get a size class; other rows say once, few or many, or leave the size out.

CDR3nt	CDR3aa	abundance	d_gene	v_gene	j_gene
TGTGCCAGCAATATCTGTGAAAAACTGGTTTTT	CASNICEKLVF	.	.	TRBV28	TRBJ1-4
TGTGCCAGCAGCTTATCCCCAGGGTTGGAGGTACAAGTGGATGAAAAACTGTTTTTT	CASSLSPGLEVQVDEKLFF	many	.	TRBV11-2	TRBJ1-4
TGTGCCAGCAGCTTGTCTGGATGGAGGACTGAAGCTTTCTTT	CASSLSGWRTEAFF	many	.	TRBV7-9	TRBJ1-1
TGTGCCAGCAGCTGGGACAGCCGCTACGAGCAGTACTTC	CASSWDSRYEQYF	many	TRBD1	TRBV7-9	TRBJ2-7
TGTGCCAGCACCGGTAGGACAGGGTGGAGCGGGAGGGCCTACGAGCAGTACTTC	CASTGRTGWSGRAYEQYF	medium-sized	TRBD2	TRBV6-2/TRBV6-3	TRBJ2-7
TGTGCCAGCAGTCCCGGGACAGGGGGCGCAGGCAATCAGCCCCAGCATTTT	CASSPGTGGAGNQPQHF	once	TRBD1	TRBV2	TRBJ1-5
TGTGCCAGCGATACCGGGACTAGCCAAGAGACCCAGTACTTC	CASDTGTSQETQYF	few	TRBD2	TRBV2	TRBJ2-5
TGTGCCAGCAGTCCCGGGGACAGGGAAATAGACACCATATATTTT	CASSPGDREIDTIYF	many	TRBD1	TRBV6-1	TRBJ1-3
TGTGCCAGTAGTATGGGACTAGCCCCCCAAGAGACCCAGTACTTC	CASSMGLAPQETQYF	many	TRBD2	TRBV19	TRBJ2-5
TGTGCCAGCTCGCCAGGACAGGGGGACGGCTACACCTTC	CASSPGQGDGYTF	many	TRBD1	TRBV18	TRBJ1-2
TGTGCCAGTAGTATAACGGCAGCGAACACTGAAGCTTTCTTT	CASSITAANTEAFF	few	.	TRBV19	TRBJ1-1
TGTGCCAGCAGCTCTGGACTAGCGGATTTCAGCACAGATACGCAGTATTTT	CASSSGLADFSTDTQYF	many	TRBD2	TRBV7-2	TRBJ2-3
TGTGCCAGCAGCCGACCGCGGACAGTCACAGATACGCAGTATTTT	CASSRPRTVTDTQYF	many	.	TRBV6-2/TRBV6-3	TRBJ2-3
TGTGCCAGCAGTGAAAGGGGGGGGGGCACCGGGGAGCTGTTTTTT	CASSERGGGTGELFF	many	.	TRBV2	TRBJ2-2
TGTGCCAGCAGTGAGGTCCATGAGCAGTTCTTC	CASSEVHEQFF	many	.	TRBV2	TRBJ2-1
TGTGCCACCATAGCGGGAGGTGAGCAGTTCTTC	CATIAGGEQFF	many	TRBD2	TRBV19	TRBJ2-1
TGTGCCAGCAGTGACGGCTACTACGAGCAGTACTTC	CASSDGYYEQYF	.	.	TRBV2	TRBJ2-7
TGTGCCAGCAGTGTTACGACAGATACGCAGTATTTT	CASSVTTDTQYF	few	.	TRBV6-2/TRBV6-3	TRBJ2-3
TGTGCCAGCTCACTGGGGAATGGATATGGCTACACCTTC	CASSLGNGYGYTF	many	.	TRBV18	TRBJ1-2
TGTGCCAGCAGACTAACCTTAGCGGGTGGGTACAATGAGCAGTTCTTC	CASRLTLAGGYNEQFF	few	TRBD2	TRBV6-1	TRBJ2-1
TGTGCTAGCAACTCGTATGAGACCACGACAGATACGCAGTATTTT	CASNSYETTTDTQYF	many	.	TRBV7-8	TRBJ2-3
TGCAGTGCTGCTATCGCAAGTACCTATGGCTACACCTTC	CSAAIASTYGYTF	few	.	TRBV20-1	TRBJ1-2
TGTGCCAGTAAAGAGGGGATGACTGAAGCTTTCTTT	CASKEGMTEAFF	.	.	TRBV19	TRBJ1-1
TGTGCCAGCAGTCCTCGTTCTATCGGCCAGATAAACGAGCAGTACTTC	CASSPRSIGQINEQYF	few	.	TRBV28	TRBJ2-7
TGTGCCAGCAGCTTAAGAGGGGTGAGCGGGAGGGGTGAGCAGTTCTTC	CASSLRGVSGRGEQFF	many	TRBD2	TRBV9	TRBJ2-1
TGTGCCAGCAGCCCCACCAGGGCCCGATACAATGAGCAGTTCTTC	CASSPTRARYNEQFF	many	.	TRBV12-3/TRBV12-4	TRBJ2-1
TGTGCCAGCAGCTTAGAACTCGGGACAGGGGGCCGTAGGACTGGAGCTTTCTTT	CASSLELGTGGRRTGAFF	many	TRBD1	TRBV13	TRBJ1-1
TGTGCCATTCCGGGACAGGGTAGAGGAGAGCAGTTCTTC	CAIPGQGRGEQFF	many	TRBD1	TRBV10-3	TRBJ2-1
TGCGCCAGCAGTGAGTCGAAATCTAGCGGGAACACCGGGGAGCTGTTTTTT	CASSESKSSGNTGELFF	many	TRBD2	TRBV10-1	TRBJ2-2
TGTGCCAGCAGCTTAGCCACTAGCGTGTCCTCCTACGAGCAGTACTTC	CASSLATSVSSYEQYF	.	TRBD2	TRBV7-8	TRBJ2-7
TGTGCCAGCAGTAGACAGGGGGAACCAGAAAAACTGTTTTTT	CASSRQGEPEKLFF	many	TRBD1	TRBV28	TRBJ1-4
TGTGCCAGCAGGTACCAGGGGGCGAGGGGCACAGATACGCAGTATTTT	CASRYQGARGTDTQYF	many	TRBD1	TRBV12-3/TRBV12-4	TRBJ2-3
TGCGCCAGCAGCCAAGTGCCCGCGTCGACAGGGGATTCACCCCTCCACTTT	CASSQVPASTGDSPLHF	many	TRBD1	TRBV4-1	TRBJ1-6
TGTGCCACCAGCAGATATGCGGGATACTCTGGAAACACCATATATTTT	CATSRYAGYSGNTIYF	few	.	TRBV15	TRBJ1-3
TGTGCCAGCAGCGTAGCTGTCGGGCCAGCTAATGAAAAACTGTTTTTT	CASSVAVGPANEKLFF	many	.	TRBV9	TRBJ1-4
TGTGCCACCAGCGGGAGGGCCTCCGGGGAGCTGTTTTTT	CATSGRASGELFF	many	TRBD2	TRBV15	TRBJ2-2
TGCAGCGTTTCGACCTCCAGATACAATGAGCAGTTCTTC	CSVSTSRYNEQFF	many	.	TRBV29-1	TRBJ2-1
TGTGCCAGCAGTTTAGCGGGAGCGACAGATACGCAGTATTTT	CASSLAGATDTQYF	many	TRBD2	TRBV6-1	TRBJ2-3
TGTGCCAGCAGCGAGGGACAGGGTAGGACCGGGGAGCTGTTTTTT	CASSEGQGRTGELFF	many	TRBD1	TRBV7-9	TRBJ2-2
TGCGCCAGCAGCCAAGAGATAGCGGGAGGGCCGCATGAGCAGTTCTTC	CASSQEIAGGPHEQFF	many	TRBD2	TRBV4-3	TRBJ2-1
TGTGCCAGCAGTGAGCGGGGGGTTTTAGAGACCCAGTACTTC	CASSERGVLETQYF	many	TRBD2	TRBV25-1	TRBJ2-5
TGTGCCAGCAGCTCAGCAGGGGCAGATACGCAGTATTTT	CASSSAGADTQYF	many	.	TRBV5-4	TRBJ2-3
TGTGCCAGCACCCTAGGGGCAGGGGGGGGTTGGGGCTACACCTTC	CASTLGAGGGWGYTF	.	TRBD1	TRBV12-3/TRBV12-4	TRBJ1-2
TGTGCCAGCAGCCAACGGGGACAAAACTATGGCTACACCTTC	CASSQRGQNYGYTF	many	.	TRBV16	TRBJ1-2
TGTGCCAGCAGCCCTGGACCCGGGACAGGGTATTCACCCCTCCACTTT	CASSPGPGTGYSPLHF	many	TRBD1	TRBV6-1	TRBJ1-6
TGTGCCAGCAGCTCACTAGCGGGAGTAATCAGTGAGCAGTTCTTC	CASSSLAGVISEQFF	.	TRBD2	TRBV7-6	TRBJ2-1
TGTGCCAGCAGCCCTAATTTGGAACCACACAATGAGCAGTTCTTC	CASSPNLEPHNEQFF	.	.	TRBV12-3/TRBV12-4	TRBJ2-1
TGTGCCAGCAGCCGTTTATACAGGGCTGGAAACACCATATATTTT	CASSRLYRAGNTIYF	many	.	TRBV7-2	TRBJ1-3
TGTGCCAGCAGCTTTTCGGGGGGCGCGGGGTTGTTCGGCTACACCTTC	CASSFSGGAGLFGYTF	many	.	TRBV5-6	TRBJ1-2
TGTGCCAGCTCACCCCGGGATGGCTCCTACAATGAGCAGTTCTTC	CASSPRDGSYNEQFF	many	.	TRBV18	TRBJ2-1
TGTGCCAGTAGTACAGGGTTACCTCCGAACACCGGGGAGCTGTTTTTT	CASSTGLPPNTGELFF	many	.	TRBV6-1	TRBJ2-2
TGTGCCAGCAGCTCAGGGACTTCGAGCTCCTACAATGAGCAGTTATTC	CASSSGTSSSYNEQLF	.	.	TRBV7-6	TRBJ2-1
TGTGCCAGCAGAACACTCCAGGGGCAATCCTATAATTCACCCCTCCACTTT	CASRTLQGQSYNSPLHF	many	.	TRBV28	TRBJ1-6